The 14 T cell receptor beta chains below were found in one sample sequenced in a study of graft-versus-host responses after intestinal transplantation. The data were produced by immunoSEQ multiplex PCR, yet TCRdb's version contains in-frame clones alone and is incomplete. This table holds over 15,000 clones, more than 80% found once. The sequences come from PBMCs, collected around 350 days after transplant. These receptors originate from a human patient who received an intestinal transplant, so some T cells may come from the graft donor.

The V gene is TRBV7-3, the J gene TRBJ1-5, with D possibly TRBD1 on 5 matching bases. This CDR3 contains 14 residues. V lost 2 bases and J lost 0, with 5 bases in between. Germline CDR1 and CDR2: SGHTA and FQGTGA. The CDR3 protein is CASSLDSSNQPQHF. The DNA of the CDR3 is TGTGCCAGCAGCTTAGACAGTAGCAATCAGCCCCAGCATTTT.

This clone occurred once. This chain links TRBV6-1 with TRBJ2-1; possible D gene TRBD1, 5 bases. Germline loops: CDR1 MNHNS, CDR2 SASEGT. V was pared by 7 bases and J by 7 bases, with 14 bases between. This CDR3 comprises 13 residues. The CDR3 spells CASKFSQGNEQFF. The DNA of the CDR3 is TGTGCCAGCAAGTTCTCGCAGGGTAATGAGCAGTTCTTC.

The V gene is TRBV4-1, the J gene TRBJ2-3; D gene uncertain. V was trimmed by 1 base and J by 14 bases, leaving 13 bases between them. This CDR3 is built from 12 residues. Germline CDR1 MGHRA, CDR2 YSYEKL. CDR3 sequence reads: CASSQGTRTAYF. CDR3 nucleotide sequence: TGCGCCAGCAGCCAAGGAACGCGAACCGCGTATTTT.

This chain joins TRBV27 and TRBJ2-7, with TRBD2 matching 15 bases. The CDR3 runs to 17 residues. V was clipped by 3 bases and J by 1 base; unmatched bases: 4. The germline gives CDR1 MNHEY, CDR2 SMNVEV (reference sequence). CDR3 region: CASSFGGLAGGSYEQYF. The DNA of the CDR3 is TGTGCCAGCAGTTTCGGGGGACTAGCGGGGGGATCCTACGAGCAGTACTTC.

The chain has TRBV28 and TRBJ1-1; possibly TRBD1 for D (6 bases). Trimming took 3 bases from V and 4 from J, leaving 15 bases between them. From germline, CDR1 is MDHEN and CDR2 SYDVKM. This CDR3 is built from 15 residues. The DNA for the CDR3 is TGTGCCAGCAGTTTGGGGGGGGCTAGAGGCACTGAAGCTTTCTTT. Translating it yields CASSLGGARGTEAFF.

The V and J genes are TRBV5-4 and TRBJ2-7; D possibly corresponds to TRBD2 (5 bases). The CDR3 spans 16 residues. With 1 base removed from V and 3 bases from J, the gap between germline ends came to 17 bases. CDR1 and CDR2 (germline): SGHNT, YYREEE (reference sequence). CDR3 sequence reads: CASSLKGEGRDYEQYF. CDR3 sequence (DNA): TGTGCCAGCAGCTTGAAAGGAGAGGGAAGGGACTACGAGCAGTACTTC.

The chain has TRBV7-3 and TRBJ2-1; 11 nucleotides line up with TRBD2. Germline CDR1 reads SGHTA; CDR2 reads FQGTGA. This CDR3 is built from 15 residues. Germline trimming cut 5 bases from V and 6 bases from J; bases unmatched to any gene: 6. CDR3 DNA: TGTGCCAGCAGCCCGACTAGCGGGGCCCTCAATGAGCAGTTCTTC. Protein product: CASSPTSGALNEQFF.

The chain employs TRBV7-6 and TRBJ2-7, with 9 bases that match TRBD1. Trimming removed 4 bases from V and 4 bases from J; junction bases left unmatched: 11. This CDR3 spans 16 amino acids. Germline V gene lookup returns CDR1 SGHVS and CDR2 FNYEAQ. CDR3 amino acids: CASSYIIQGARYEQYF. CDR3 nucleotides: TGTGCCAGCAGCTACATAATACAGGGGGCCCGTTACGAGCAGTACTTC.

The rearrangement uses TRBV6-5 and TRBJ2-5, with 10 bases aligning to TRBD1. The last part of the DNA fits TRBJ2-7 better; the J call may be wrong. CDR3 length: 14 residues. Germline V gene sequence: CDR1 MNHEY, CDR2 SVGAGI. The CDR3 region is CASSPATGGGEQYF. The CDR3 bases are TGTGCCAGCAGTCCCGCGACAGGGGGCGGCGAGCAGTACTTC.

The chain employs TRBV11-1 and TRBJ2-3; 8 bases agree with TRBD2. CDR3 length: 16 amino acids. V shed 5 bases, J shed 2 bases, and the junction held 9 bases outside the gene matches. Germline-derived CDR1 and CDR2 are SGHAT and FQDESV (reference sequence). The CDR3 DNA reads TGTGCCAGCAGCCTTGGACTAGCCTCATTCACAGATACGCAGTATTTT. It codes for CASSLGLASFTDTQYF.

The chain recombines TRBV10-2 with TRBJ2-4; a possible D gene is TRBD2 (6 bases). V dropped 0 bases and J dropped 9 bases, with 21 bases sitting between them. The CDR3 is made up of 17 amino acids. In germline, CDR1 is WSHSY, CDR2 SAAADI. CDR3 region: CASSESPREGRRGIQYF. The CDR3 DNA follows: TGCGCCAGCAGTGAGTCCCCCAGGGAAGGGCGGAGGGGCATTCAGTACTTC.

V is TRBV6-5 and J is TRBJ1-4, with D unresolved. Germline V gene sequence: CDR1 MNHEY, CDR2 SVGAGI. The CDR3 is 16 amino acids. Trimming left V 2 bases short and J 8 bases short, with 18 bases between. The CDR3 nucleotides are TGTGCCAGCAGTTACGGTATCATCGGGAAGGAAGAAAAACTGTTTTTT. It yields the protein CASSYGIIGKEEKLFF.

In DNA, the CDR3 is TGTGCCAGCAGCTTAGAGGGGATCGGGAGCTCCTACAATGAGCAGTTCTTC. Its translation is CASSLEGIGSSYNEQFF. J is TRBJ2-1 and V is TRBV7-8; tentatively, D is TRBD2 (6 bases). Looked up from germline, CDR1 is SGHVS and CDR2 is FQNEAQ. The CDR3 totals 17 residues. V lost 1 base and J 0 bases, leaving 13 bases between the germline ends. Drawing the rest from reference TRBV7-8 and TRBJ2-1, the complete variable domain is GAGVSQSPRYKVAKRGQDVALRCDPISGHVSLFWYQQALGQGPEFLTYFQNEAQLDKSGLPSDRFFAERPEGSVSTLKIQRTQQEDSAVYLCASSLEGIGSSYNEQFFGPGTRLTVL.

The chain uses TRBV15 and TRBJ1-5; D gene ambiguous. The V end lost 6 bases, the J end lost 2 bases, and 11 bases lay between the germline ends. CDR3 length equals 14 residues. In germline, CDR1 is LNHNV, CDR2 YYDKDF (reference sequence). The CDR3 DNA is TGTGCCACCAGTGGAGGGCTGGGCAATCAGCCCCAGCATTTT. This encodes CATSGGLGNQPQHF. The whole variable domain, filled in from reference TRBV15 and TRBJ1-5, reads DAMVIQNPRYQVTQFGKPVTLSCSQTLNHNVMYWYQQKSSQAPKLLFHYYDKDFNNEADTPDNFQSRRPNTSFCFLDIRSPGLGDTAMYLCATSGGLGNQPQHFGDGTRLSIL.